Shown below are 24 T cell receptor beta chains from a single sample sequenced in a study of blood T cells in healthy people across ages. For the second PCR, which ran for about 7 to 11 cycles, a sample-barcoded 5' primer and a J-beta primer mix were used. Each CDR3 protein gets one entry after TCRdb re-called the 5' RACE reads with MiXCR. The sample carries roughly 2 million distinct CDR3 sequences, about 50% recorded once. Sample: blood. These receptors came from a woman in her forties in good health.

This clonotype was observed a few times. The J gene is TRBJ2-1, the V gene TRBV20-1; 8 positions match TRBD2. The CDR3 spans 15 residues. In germline, CDR1 is DFQATT, CDR2 SNEGSKA (reference sequence). The J segment lost 5 bases and the V segment lost 7 bases, leaving 13 bases of the junction unmatched. The CDR3 region is CSVGLSGEGDNEQFF. CDR3 sequence (DNA): TGCAGTGTGGGACTTAGCGGGGAAGGAGACAATGAGCAGTTCTTC.

The chain uses TRBV9 and TRBJ2-3, with D perhaps assigned TRBD1 or TRBD2 (5 bases each). CDR3 size: 16 residues. Germline V gene data show CDR1 as SGDLS and CDR2 as YYNGEE. Trimming removed 4 bases at V and 0 bases at J, with 15 bases between. The chain's CDR3 is CASSPRAGDSTDTQYF. Here the CDR3 DNA reads TGTGCCAGCAGCCCCCGTGCCGGGGACAGCACAGATACGCAGTATTTT.

This clonotype came up a few times. The rearrangement uses TRBV20-1 and TRBJ2-7; D not resolved. The better agreement between TRBJ2-5 and the DNA end casts doubt on the J call. The germline CDR1 and CDR2 sequences are DFQATT and SNEGSKA (reference sequence). This CDR3 contains 13 residues. CDR3 nucleotide sequence: TGCAGTGCCCCTGGACCCGACCGGGAGACCCAGTACTTC. It translates to CSAPGPDRETQYF.

The table lists this clonotype with a count of one. The chain links TRBV7-2 to TRBJ1-6, with TRBD1 matching 8 bases. V gave up 6 bases and J gave up 10 bases; unmatched junction bases: 14. The germline V gene has CDR1 SGHTA and CDR2 FQGNSA. The CDR3 has 16 amino acids. Here the CDR3 DNA reads TGTGCCAGCAGACCAGCGGGTACAGGGGGAAGATCACCCCTCCACTTT. It encodes CASRPAGTGGRSPLHF.

This sequence joins TRBV3-1 and TRBJ2-3, with a tentative D call TRBD2 (6 bases). The CDR3 runs 15 residues. V was cut by 0 bases and J by 3 bases, with 10 bases left in between. The germline V gene encodes CDR1 LGHDT and CDR2 YNNKEL (reference sequence). The DNA for the CDR3 is TGTGCCAGCAGCCAAGATTACGGGGGAACAGATACGCAGTATTTT. Translating gives CASSQDYGGTDTQYF.

This chain joins TRBV7-6 and TRBJ1-1; D is perhaps TRBD1 (6 bases). V was trimmed by 4 bases and J by 3 bases, leaving 15 bases between them. This CDR3 comprises 15 residues. Germline V gene data show CDR1 as SGHVS and CDR2 as FNYEAQ. CDR3 amino acids: CASSSGGGAYTEAFF. DNA of the CDR3: TGTGCCAGCAGCTCTGGGGGGGGCGCGTACACTGAAGCTTTCTTT.

The V and J genes are TRBV13 and TRBJ2-1; D unclear. The V end lost 1 base, the J end lost 9 bases, and 16 bases lay between the germline ends. CDR3 length: 15 amino acids. From germline, CDR1 is PRHDT and CDR2 FYEKMQ (reference sequence). The CDR3 DNA is TGTGCCAGCAGCTTAGTCTCGGTAGGGCTAAGTGAGCAGTTCTTC. Translated: CASSLVSVGLSEQFF.

This chain links TRBV20-1 with TRBJ2-1; TRBD1 agrees at 9 bases. V trimming: 1 base; J trimming: 0 bases; junction bases outside the gene matches: 13. The CDR3 has 19 amino acids. Germline loops: CDR1 DFQATT, CDR2 SNEGSKA (reference sequence). CDR3 loop: CSARGQGGLGSRSYNEQFF. CDR3 DNA sequence: TGCAGTGCTAGAGGACAGGGGGGTTTAGGGTCTCGCTCCTACAATGAGCAGTTCTTC.

The V call is TRBV5-7, the J call TRBJ2-7; 9 bases align to TRBD1. TRBV5-7 is noted as an ORF with a role that remains uncertain. With 4 bases clipped from V and 0 bases from J, the junction kept 11 bases outside the gene matches. The CDR3 has 17 amino acids. For the CDR3, the DNA is TGTGCCAGCAGCATCCGGGACAGGGTTAAGAGCTCCTACGAGCAGTACTTC. This encodes CASSIRDRVKSSYEQYF.

The sample holds a few counts of this clonotype. The chain has TRBV9 and TRBJ2-1, with D possibly TRBD2 on 7 matching bases. The V gene lost 0 bases and the J gene lost 9 bases, with 16 bases spanning the gap. The CDR3 runs to 15 residues. Germline V CDR1 and CDR2: SGDLS, YYNGEE. The CDR3 DNA reads TGTGCCAGCAGCGTAGGGAGGGGGGGCCTGAGTGAGCAGTTCTTC. Translated, it gives CASSVGRGGLSEQFF.

This clonotype was counted ten times or more. One end of the junction does not line up with germline, which may come from a read error. This rearrangement joins TRBV5-1 to TRBJ2-1; D is perhaps TRBD2 (5 bases). This CDR3 has 13 residues. Germline V lookup: CDR1 SGHRS, CDR2 YFSETQ. The CDR3 DNA reads as TGTGCCAGCAGCTTCTCGGGGTACAATGAGCAGTTCTTC. Its translation: CASSFSGYNEQFF.

This clonotype turned up a few times. The chain recombines TRBV21-1 with TRBJ2-7; TRBD1, the D gene given by the table, was not confirmed from the DNA. TRBV21-1 is described as a pseudogene. This CDR3 has 17 amino acids. This CDR3 is CASSKPLDSSSSYEQYF. The CDR3 bases are TGTGCCAGCAGCAAGCCCCTGGACAGTTCCAGCTCCTACGAGCAGTACTTC.

The chain has TRBV4-1 and TRBJ2-5; 7 bases align to TRBD1. This CDR3 is built from 15 residues. Germline V gene data show CDR1 as MGHRA and CDR2 as YSYEKL. V lost 4 bases, J lost 5 bases, and 10 bases stayed unmatched. CDR3 bases: TGCGCCAGCAGCCCACCTCTCCGACAGGGTGAGACCCAGTACTTC. It encodes CASSPPLRQGETQYF.

This CDR3 reads CATGDIHSYEQYF. CDR3 in DNA: TGTGCCACTGGGGACATACACTCCTACGAGCAGTACTTC. The V call is TRBV10-3, the J call TRBJ2-7, with D perhaps TRBD1 (6 bases). Trimming removed 10 bases from V and 0 bases from J, with 13 bases in between. This CDR3 is 13 amino acids long. From germline, CDR1 is ENHRY and CDR2 SYGVKD.

The chain links TRBV28 to TRBJ2-4; D may be TRBD1 (5 bases). V lost 2 bases and J lost 1, with 12 bases in between. CDR3 length: 16 amino acids. CDR1 and CDR2 from the germline V gene are MDHEN and SYDVKM. The CDR3 bases are TGTGCCAGCAGTTTACCAGGGCCCGGGGCCAAAAACATTCAGTACTTC. Residues: CASSLPGPGAKNIQYF.

Notes on this clonotype: A much more abundant neighbour one base away suggests this may be a read error. The gene calls are TRBV7-2 and TRBJ2-4; D unresolved. This CDR3 comprises 13 residues. Deletions cut 6 bases from V and 7 bases from J, with 13 bases between. Germline V gene lookup returns CDR1 SGHTA and CDR2 FQGNSA. Here the CDR3 reads CASSVPTENIQYF. In nucleotides, the CDR3 is TGTGCCAGCAGTGTACCAACGGAGAACATTCAGTACTTC.

The rearrangement uses TRBV5-1 and TRBJ2-1; no clear D gene. The CDR3 is 15 amino acids. Germline CDR1 SGHRS, CDR2 YFSETQ. Deletions cut 0 bases from V and 6 bases from J, with 13 bases between. The DNA of the CDR3 is TGCGCCAGCAGCTTGGCTGGTCCCAGCTCCAATGAGCAGTTCTTC. This encodes CASSLAGPSSNEQFF. Using reference TRBV5-1 and TRBJ2-1 for the parts outside the CDR3, the full variable domain is KAGVTQTPRYLIKTRGQQVTLSCSPISGHRSVSWYQQTPGQGLQFLFEYFSETQRNKGNFPGRFSGRQFSNSRSEMNVSTLELGDSALYLCASSLAGPSSNEQFFGPGTRLTVL.

This sequence joins TRBV20-1 and TRBJ1-5; TRBD1 is a possible D gene (6 bases). The CDR3 contains 20 residues. V gave up 0 bases and J gave up 0 bases, with 24 bases separating them. Per germline, CDR1 DFQATT and CDR2 SNEGSKA (reference sequence). The CDR3 loop is CSARDHRGRRRAGSNQPQHF. The CDR3 DNA follows: TGCAGTGCTAGAGATCATCGGGGGCGCAGGAGGGCAGGTAGCAATCAGCCCCAGCATTTT.

The V gene is TRBV7-3, the J gene TRBJ1-2; D is unclear. This CDR3 comprises 14 residues. The germline V and J ends were trimmed by 1 base and 6 bases, with 12 bases remaining between them. The germline CDR1 and CDR2 sequences are SGHTA and FQGTGA. The CDR3 nucleotides are TGTGCCAGCAGCTTAATAGGCGATTCGAATGGCTACACCTTC. Amino acid sequence: CASSLIGDSNGYTF.

The rearrangement joins TRBV4-1 to TRBJ2-6; D is uncertain. Germline lookup yields CDR1 MGHRA and CDR2 YSYEKL. This CDR3 is 17 amino acids long. V was trimmed by 0 bases and J by 0 bases, leaving 9 bases between them. The CDR3 DNA sequence: TGCGCCAGCAGCCAAGATATTGCCTTCTCTGGGGCCAACGTCCTGACTTTC. Translation gives CASSQDIAFSGANVLTF.

This clonotype was picked up a small number of times. CDR3 DNA: TGTGCCAGCAGTTTATCGGGACAGGGCGTTGAAAAACTGTTTTTT. Translated: CASSLSGQGVEKLFF. The V gene is TRBV27, the J gene TRBJ1-4; TRBD1 agrees at 9 bases. With 0 bases clipped from V and 7 bases from J, the junction kept 3 bases outside the gene matches. Germline V lookup: CDR1 MNHEY, CDR2 SMNVEV (reference sequence). The CDR3 runs 15 residues.

This clonotype occurred once. The chain combines TRBV5-1 with TRBJ2-5, with TRBD2 matching 10 bases. The V and J ends lost 1 base and 11 bases, in that order; junction bases with no gene match: 14. The CDR3 runs to 16 residues. Germline V CDR1 and CDR2: SGHRS, YFSETQ. The CDR3 sequence: CASSLTSGGVLDEQYF. DNA for the CDR3: TGCGCCAGCAGCTTGACGAGCGGGGGGGTGTTGGATGAGCAGTACTTC.

The chain joins TRBV13 to TRBJ1-3; the D gene is possibly TRBD1 (6 bases). V dropped 4 bases and J dropped 1 base, with 14 bases sitting between them. Germline V gene data show CDR1 as PRHDT and CDR2 as FYEKMQ (reference sequence). CDR3 length: 16 residues. The CDR3 protein is CASSSPTGYSGNTIYF. The CDR3 coding sequence is TGTGCCAGCAGCTCCCCGACAGGATATTCTGGAAACACCATATATTTT.

V usage is TRBV7-2 and J usage is TRBJ2-7; 12 positions match TRBD2. The CDR3 loop spans 16 amino acids. Germline V gene data show CDR1 as SGHTA and CDR2 as FQGNSA. The ends lost 1 base at V and 7 bases at J; junction bases unmatched: 8. The CDR3 loop is CASSLVRLAGAGEQYF. CDR3 DNA sequence: TGTGCCAGCAGCTTAGTTAGACTAGCGGGAGCTGGAGAGCAGTACTTC.